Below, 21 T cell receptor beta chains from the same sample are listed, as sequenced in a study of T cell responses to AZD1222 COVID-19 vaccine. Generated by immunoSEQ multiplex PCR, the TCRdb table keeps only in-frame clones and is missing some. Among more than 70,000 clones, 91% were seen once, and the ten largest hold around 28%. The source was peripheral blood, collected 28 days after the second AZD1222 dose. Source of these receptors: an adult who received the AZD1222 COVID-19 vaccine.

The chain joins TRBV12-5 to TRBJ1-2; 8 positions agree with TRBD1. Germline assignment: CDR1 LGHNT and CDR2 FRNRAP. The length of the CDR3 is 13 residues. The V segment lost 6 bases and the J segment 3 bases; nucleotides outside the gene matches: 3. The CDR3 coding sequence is TGTGCTAGTGGCAGGGGGCATGACTATGGCTACACCTTC. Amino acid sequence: CASGRGHDYGYTF.

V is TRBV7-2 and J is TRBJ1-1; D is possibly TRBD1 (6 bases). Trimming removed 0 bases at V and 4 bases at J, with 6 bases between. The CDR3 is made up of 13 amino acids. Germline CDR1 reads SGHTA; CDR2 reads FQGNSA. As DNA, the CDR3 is TGTGCCAGCAGCTTAGCACAGGGCACTGAAGCTTTCTTT. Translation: CASSLAQGTEAFF. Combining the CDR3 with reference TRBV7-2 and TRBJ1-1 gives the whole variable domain GAGVSQSPSNKVTEKGKDVELRCDPISGHTALYWYRQSLGQGLEFLIYFQGNSAPDKSGLPSDRFSAERTGGSVSTLTIQRTQQEDSAVYLCASSLAQGTEAFFGQGTRLTVV.

In DNA form, the CDR3 reads TGTGCCAGCAGCCCTAGAGCAGATACGCAGTATTTT. Protein sequence: CASSPRADTQYF. The rearrangement joins TRBV3-1 (or the pseudogene TRBV3-2) to TRBJ2-3; D gene uncertain. V lost 4 bases and J 4 bases, leaving 6 bases between the germline ends. CDR3 length equals 12 residues. In germline, CDR1 is LGHDT, CDR2 YNNKEL (reference sequence).

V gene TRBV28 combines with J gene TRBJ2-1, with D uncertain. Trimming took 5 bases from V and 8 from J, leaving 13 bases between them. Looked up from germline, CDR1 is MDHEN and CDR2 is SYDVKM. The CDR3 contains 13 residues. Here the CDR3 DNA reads TGTGCCAGCAGTCCCATTGCGGTCGATGAGCAGTTCTTC. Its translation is CASSPIAVDEQFF.

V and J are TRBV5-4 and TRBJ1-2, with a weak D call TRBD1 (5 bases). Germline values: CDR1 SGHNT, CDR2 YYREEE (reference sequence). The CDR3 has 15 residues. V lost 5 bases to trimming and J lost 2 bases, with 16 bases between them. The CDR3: CASRRGTDLNYGYTF. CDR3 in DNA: TGTGCCAGCAGACGTGGGACCGACCTAAACTATGGCTACACCTTC.

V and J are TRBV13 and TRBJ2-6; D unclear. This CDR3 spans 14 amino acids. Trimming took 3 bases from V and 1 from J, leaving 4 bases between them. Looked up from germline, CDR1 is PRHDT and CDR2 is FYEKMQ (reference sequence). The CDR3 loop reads CASSLSSGANVLTF. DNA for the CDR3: TGTGCCAGCAGCTTGAGTTCTGGGGCCAACGTCCTGACTTTC.

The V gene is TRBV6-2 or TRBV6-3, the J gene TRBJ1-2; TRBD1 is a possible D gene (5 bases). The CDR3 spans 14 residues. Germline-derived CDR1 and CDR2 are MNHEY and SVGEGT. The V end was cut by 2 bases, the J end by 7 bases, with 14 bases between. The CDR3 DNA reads TGTGCCAGCAGTTACGGGGGAGGTCGACGTGGCTACACCTTC. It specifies CASSYGGGRRGYTF.

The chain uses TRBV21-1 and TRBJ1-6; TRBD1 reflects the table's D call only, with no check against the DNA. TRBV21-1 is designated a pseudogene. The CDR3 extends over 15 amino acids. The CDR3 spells CASSTRDSHNSPLHF. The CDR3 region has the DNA TGTGCCAGCAGCACGAGGGACAGCCATAATTCACCCCTCCACTTT.

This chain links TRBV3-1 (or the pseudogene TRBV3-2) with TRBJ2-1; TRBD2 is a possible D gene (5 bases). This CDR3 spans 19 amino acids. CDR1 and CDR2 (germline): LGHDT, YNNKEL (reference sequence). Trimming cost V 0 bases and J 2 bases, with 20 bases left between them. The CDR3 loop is CASSQDWDTEARTYNEQFF. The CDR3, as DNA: TGTGCCAGCAGCCAAGATTGGGATACGGAGGCCAGGACCTACAATGAGCAGTTCTTC.

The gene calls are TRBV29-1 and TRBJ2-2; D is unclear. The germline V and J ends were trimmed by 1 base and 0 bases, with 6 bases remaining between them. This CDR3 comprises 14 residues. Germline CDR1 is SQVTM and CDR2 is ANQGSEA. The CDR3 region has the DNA TGCAGCGTTGAAGTCCGACCGAACACCGGGGAGCTGTTTTTT. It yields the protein CSVEVRPNTGELFF.

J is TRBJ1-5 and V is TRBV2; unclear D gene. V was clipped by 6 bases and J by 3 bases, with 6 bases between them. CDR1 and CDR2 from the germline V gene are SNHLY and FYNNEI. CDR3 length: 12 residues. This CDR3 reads CASRDTNQPQHF. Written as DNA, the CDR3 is TGTGCCAGCAGAGACACCAATCAGCCCCAGCATTTT.

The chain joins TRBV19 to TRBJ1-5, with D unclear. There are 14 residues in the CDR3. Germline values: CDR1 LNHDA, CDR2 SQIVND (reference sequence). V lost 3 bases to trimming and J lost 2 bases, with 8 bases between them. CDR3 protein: CASSMRVGNQPQHF. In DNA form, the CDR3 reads TGTGCCAGTAGTATGAGGGTGGGCAATCAGCCCCAGCATTTT.

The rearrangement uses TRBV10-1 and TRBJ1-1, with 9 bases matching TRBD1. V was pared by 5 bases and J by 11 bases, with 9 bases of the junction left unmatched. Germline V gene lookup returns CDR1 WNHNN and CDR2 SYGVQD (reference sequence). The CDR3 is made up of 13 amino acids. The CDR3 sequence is CASSRDRESGAFF. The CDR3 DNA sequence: TGCGCCAGCAGTCGGGACAGGGAGTCTGGTGCTTTCTTT.

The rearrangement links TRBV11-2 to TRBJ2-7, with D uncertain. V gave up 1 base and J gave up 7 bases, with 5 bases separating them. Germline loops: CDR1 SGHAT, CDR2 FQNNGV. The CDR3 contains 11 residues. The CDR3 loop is CASSLGEEQYF. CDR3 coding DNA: TGTGCCAGCAGCTTAGGCGAGGAGCAGTACTTC.

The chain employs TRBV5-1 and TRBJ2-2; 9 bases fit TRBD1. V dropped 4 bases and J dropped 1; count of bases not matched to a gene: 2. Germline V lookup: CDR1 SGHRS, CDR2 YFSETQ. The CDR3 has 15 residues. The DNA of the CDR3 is TGCGCCAGCAGCCCGGGACAGGGGAACACCGGGGAGCTGTTTTTT. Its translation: CASSPGQGNTGELFF.

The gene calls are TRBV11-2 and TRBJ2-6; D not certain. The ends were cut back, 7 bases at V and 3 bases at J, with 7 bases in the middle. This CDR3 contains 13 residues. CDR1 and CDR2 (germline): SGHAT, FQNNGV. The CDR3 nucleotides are TGTGCCAGCACCCCAGGTGGGGCCAACGTCCTGACTTTC. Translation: CASTPGGANVLTF.

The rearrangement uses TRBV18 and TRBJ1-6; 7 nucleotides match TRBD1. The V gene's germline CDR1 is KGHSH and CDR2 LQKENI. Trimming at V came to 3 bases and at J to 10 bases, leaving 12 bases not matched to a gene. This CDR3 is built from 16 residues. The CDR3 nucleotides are TGTGCCAGCTCACCTCAGCCCAGGACAGGAGGGTCACCCCTCCACTTT. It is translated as CASSPQPRTGGSPLHF. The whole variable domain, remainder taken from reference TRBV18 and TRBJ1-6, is NAGVMQNPRHLVRRRGQEARLRCSPMKGHSHVYWYRQLPEEGLKFMVYLQKENIIDESGMPKERFSAEFPKEGPSILRIQQVVRGDSAAYFCASSPQPRTGGSPLHFGNGTRLTVT.

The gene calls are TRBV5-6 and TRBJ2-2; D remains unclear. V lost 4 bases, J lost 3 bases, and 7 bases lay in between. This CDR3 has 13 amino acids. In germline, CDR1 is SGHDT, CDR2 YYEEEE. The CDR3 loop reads CASSGRDTGELFF. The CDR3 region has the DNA TGTGCCAGCAGCGGCCGGGACACCGGGGAGCTGTTTTTT. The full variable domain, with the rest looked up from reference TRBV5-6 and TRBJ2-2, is DAGVTQSPTHLIKTRGQQVTLRCSPKSGHDTVSWYQQALGQGPQFIFQYYEEEERQRGNFPDRFSGHQFPNYSSELNVNALLLGDSALYLCASSGRDTGELFFGEGSRLTVL.

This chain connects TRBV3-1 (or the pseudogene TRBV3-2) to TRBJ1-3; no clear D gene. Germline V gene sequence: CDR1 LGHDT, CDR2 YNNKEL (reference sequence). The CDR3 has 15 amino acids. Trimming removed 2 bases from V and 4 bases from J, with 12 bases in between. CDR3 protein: CASSQSQVSGNTIYF. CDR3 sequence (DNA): TGTGCCAGCAGCCAAAGCCAGGTATCCGGAAACACCATATATTTT.

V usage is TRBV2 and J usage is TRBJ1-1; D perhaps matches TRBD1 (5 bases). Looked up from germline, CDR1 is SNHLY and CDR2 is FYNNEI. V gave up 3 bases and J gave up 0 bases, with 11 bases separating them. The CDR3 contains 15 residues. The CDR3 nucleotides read TGTGCCAGCAGTGAGACGGGGACGATGAACACTGAAGCTTTCTTT. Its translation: CASSETGTMNTEAFF.

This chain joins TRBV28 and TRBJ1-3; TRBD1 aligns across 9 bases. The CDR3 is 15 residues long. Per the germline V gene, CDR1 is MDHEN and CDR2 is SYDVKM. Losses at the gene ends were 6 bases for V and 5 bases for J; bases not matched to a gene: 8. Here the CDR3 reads CASSYGTGSRNTIYF. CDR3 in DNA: TGTGCCAGCAGCTACGGGACAGGGAGTAGAAACACCATATATTTT.